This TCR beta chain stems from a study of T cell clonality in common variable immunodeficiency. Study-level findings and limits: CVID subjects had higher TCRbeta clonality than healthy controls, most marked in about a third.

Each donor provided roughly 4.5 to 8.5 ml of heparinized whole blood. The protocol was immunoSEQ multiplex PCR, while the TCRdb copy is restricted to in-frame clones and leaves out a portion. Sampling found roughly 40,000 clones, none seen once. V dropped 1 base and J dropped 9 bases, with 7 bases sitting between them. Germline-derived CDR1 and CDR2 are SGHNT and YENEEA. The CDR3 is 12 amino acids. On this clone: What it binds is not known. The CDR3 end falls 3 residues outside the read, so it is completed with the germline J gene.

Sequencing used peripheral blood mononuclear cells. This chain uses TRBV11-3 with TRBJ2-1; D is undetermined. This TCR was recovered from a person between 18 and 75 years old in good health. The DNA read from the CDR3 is TGTGCCAGCAGCTTAGTACGCGGTGAG. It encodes CASSLVRGE. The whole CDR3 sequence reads CASSLVRGEQFF. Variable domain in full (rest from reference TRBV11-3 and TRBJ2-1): EAGVVQSPRYKIIEKKQPVAFWCNPISGHNTLYWYLQNLGQGPELLIRYENEEAVDDSQLPKDRFSAERLKGVDSTLKIQPAELGDSAVYLCASSLVRGEQFFGPGTRLTVL.